These 15 T cell receptor beta chains were all obtained from the same sample, sequenced in a study of spatial heterogeneity in lung cancer. TCRdb passed the 5' RACE reads through MiXCR, listing each CDR3 protein once. The sample includes about 60,000 distinct CDR3 sequences, 7% to 10% of them seen just once. Specified time point: sample taken at primary tumor resection. Whole RNA, isolated from tumor, nontumor lung or frozen PBMC, was sequenced without prior sorting. Sequencing used PBMCs, obtained at surgery. These receptors all stem from a female donor with early-stage non-small cell lung cancer.

This clonotype was observed a few times. The V and J genes are TRBV27 and TRBJ2-3, with 8 bases aligning to TRBD2. Germline CDR1 MNHEY, CDR2 SMNVEV (reference sequence). The CDR3 consists of 15 residues. Unmatched junction bases numbered 5, after V lost 0 bases and J lost 6 bases. CDR3 nucleotides: TGTGCCAGCAGTTTATCGACGGGGGGGAAGGATACGCAGTATTTT. Translating it yields CASSLSTGGKDTQYF.

This clonotype was counted ten times or more. The chain joins TRBV9 to TRBJ2-3; D ambiguous. V gave up 0 bases and J gave up 1 base, with 9 bases separating them. This CDR3 has 15 residues. Germline lookup yields CDR1 SGDLS and CDR2 YYNGEE. The CDR3 sequence is CASSVASGRTDTQYF. Written as DNA, the CDR3 is TGTGCCAGCAGCGTAGCTTCAGGCCGCACAGATACGCAGTATTTT.

This clonotype was recorded a few times. This chain joins TRBV12-3 or TRBV12-4 and TRBJ1-5, with D perhaps matching TRBD1 (6 bases). V was clipped by 4 bases and J by 2 bases, with 9 bases between them. This CDR3 is built from 14 residues. CDR3 sequence (DNA): TGTGCCAGCAGTTCATCAGGGGGCAATCAGCCCCAGCATTTT. It codes for CASSSSGGNQPQHF.

This chain links TRBV28 with TRBJ2-1, with unresolved D. The CDR3 loop spans 15 amino acids. Germline V gene lookup returns CDR1 MDHEN and CDR2 SYDVKM. Trimming shortened V by 3 bases and J by 2 bases, and 11 bases separated the two germline ends. CDR3 DNA: TGTGCCAGCAGTTTCGCGCGAGGCCCCTACAATGAGCAGTTCTTC. Translated, it gives CASSFARGPYNEQFF.

Ten or more counts support this clonotype. The chain uses TRBV28 and TRBJ1-2; D is unresolved. V was clipped by 6 bases and J by 2 bases, with 7 bases between them. From germline, CDR1 is MDHEN and CDR2 SYDVKM. This CDR3 is 12 amino acids long. DNA for the CDR3: TGTGCCAGCAGATCCGGAAACTATGGCTACACCTTC. The encoded protein is CASRSGNYGYTF.

The chain recombines TRBV28 with TRBJ1-2, with TRBD1 matching 9 bases. V gave up 6 bases and J gave up 1 base; unmatched junction bases: 6. The CDR3 length is 15 residues. Germline assignment: CDR1 MDHEN and CDR2 SYDVKM. The CDR3 protein is CASRSGTGHNYGYTF. The CDR3 region has the DNA TGTGCCAGCAGATCCGGGACAGGGCATAACTATGGCTACACCTTC.

This clonotype was observed at least ten times. The chain couples TRBV3-1 to TRBJ1-6, with D perhaps matching TRBD1 (5 bases). This CDR3 has 14 amino acids. V gave up 4 bases and J gave up 10 bases, with 14 bases separating them. CDR1 is LGHDT, CDR2 YNNKEL, per germline (reference sequence). The chain's CDR3 is CASSPRGGDSPLHF. The CDR3 DNA reads TGTGCCAGCAGCCCTCGGGGTGGGGACTCACCCCTCCACTTT.

A few counts support this clonotype. The J gene is TRBJ1-5, the V gene TRBV6-6, with 7 bases fitting TRBD1. In germline, CDR1 is MNHNY, CDR2 SVGAGI (reference sequence). V gave up 5 bases and J gave up 2 bases; unmatched junction bases: 6. The CDR3 runs 15 residues. The CDR3 DNA reads as TGTGCCAGCAGTCCTCCGGGACAGCGCAATCAGCCCCAGCATTTT. This gives the protein CASSPPGQRNQPQHF.

This clonotype was found many times. The rearrangement uses TRBV28 and TRBJ2-7; no reliable D call. Trimming left V 4 bases short and J 8 bases short, with 18 bases between. This CDR3 spans 14 amino acids. Germline values: CDR1 MDHEN, CDR2 SYDVKM. This CDR3 is CASSSVSGTRKQYF. The CDR3 bases are TGTGCCAGCAGTTCCGTCTCCGGTACGAGGAAGCAGTACTTC.

The sample holds many counts of this clonotype. The chain couples TRBV5-4 to TRBJ1-5; the D is unclear. V lost 0 bases and J 7 bases, leaving 11 bases between the germline ends. The germline V gene has CDR1 SGHNT and CDR2 YYREEE (reference sequence). The CDR3 is 14 residues long. The CDR3 spells CASSLDPGGQPQHF. CDR3 in DNA: TGTGCCAGCAGCTTGGATCCGGGAGGCCAGCCCCAGCATTTT.

The V call is TRBV6-5, the J call TRBJ1-1, with unresolved D. The CDR3 runs 13 residues. CDR1 and CDR2 from the germline V gene are MNHEY and SVGAGI. V lost 0 bases and J 1 base, leaving 3 bases between the germline ends. In DNA, the CDR3 is TGTGCCAGCAGTTACTCCAGGAACACTGAAGCTTTCTTT. Its translation is CASSYSRNTEAFF.

There are many counts of this clonotype. This chain links TRBV29-1 with TRBJ1-1; a possible D gene is TRBD1 (5 bases). The germline V gene encodes CDR1 SQVTM and CDR2 ANQGSEA. The CDR3 is 12 amino acids. Trimming stripped 4 bases from V and 9 bases from J, with 15 bases between. CDR3: CSVGYPTAKAFF. CDR3 DNA: TGCAGCGTTGGTTACCCGACAGCGAAAGCTTTCTTT.

This clonotype appeared a few times. The V gene is TRBV13, the J gene TRBJ2-1; D ambiguous. Deletions cut 4 bases from V and 5 bases from J, with 18 bases between. The germline CDR1 and CDR2 sequences are PRHDT and FYEKMQ (reference sequence). The length of the CDR3 is 16 residues. CDR3 residues: CASSSGPGPNHNEQFF. The CDR3, as DNA: TGTGCCAGCAGCTCCGGGCCCGGACCTAACCACAATGAGCAGTTCTTC.

This clonotype occurred many times. The rearrangement joins TRBV29-1 to TRBJ2-2, with TRBD2 as a possible D gene (5 bases). Trimming cost V 3 bases and J 5 bases, with 10 bases left between them. Germline values: CDR1 SQVTM, CDR2 ANQGSEA. CDR3 length: 13 residues. The CDR3 loop is CSVDEGRTGELFF. CDR3 in DNA: TGCAGCGTTGATGAGGGTCGGACCGGGGAGCTGTTTTTT.

This clonotype has ten or more counts. This chain joins TRBV21-1 and TRBJ2-5; the D call of TRBD1 is as the table states it, not checked on the DNA. TRBV21-1 represents a pseudogene. The CDR3 runs 18 residues. The CDR3 DNA follows: TGTGCCAGCAGCAAAGACCGTGGTGCAGGGGAAATACAAGAGACCCAGTACTTC. Its translation is CASSKDRGAGEIQETQYF.